The rows below give T cell receptor beta chains drawn from one sample of a study of regulatory T cells in long-lasting Graves disease. Each CDR3 protein gets one entry after TCRdb re-called the multiplex PCR reads with MiXCR. The sample includes 300,000 to 450,000 distinct CDR3 sequences, around 16% of them seen just once. Sequenced here: peripheral blood mononuclear cells (PBMCs), sampled at new diagnosis, from a patient treated with antithyroid drugs. The receptors shown here come from a female donor with Graves disease. The CDR3 runs from the conserved cysteine through the conserved F or W. D genes are given only for firm matches. The size field is filled for only some rows; it gives once, few, many or a size class.

D,J,V,size,DNA,CDR3
-,TRBJ1-5,TRBV3-1,many,TGTGCCAGCAGCCCCCCGGGAAACAATCAGCCCCAGCATTTT,CASSPPGNNQPQHF
-,TRBJ1-2,TRBV20-1,many,TGCAGTGCTAGAGCCCGGACAGAAGCTAACTATGGCTACACCTTC,CSARARTEANYGYTF
-,TRBJ1-4,TRBV30,many,TGTGCCTGGAGTCGGAGCAGCCCCCCGCGTTTT,CAWSRSSPPRF
-,TRBJ1-5,TRBV19,few,TGTGCCAGTAGTAGTGGGGACTATAGCAATCAGCCCCAGCATTTT,CASSSGDYSNQPQHF
TRBD1,TRBJ1-1,TRBV18,-,TGTGCCAGCTCACCAAGTATTGCGGGACAGGGGAACACTGAAGCTTTCTTT,CASSPSIAGQGNTEAFF
-,TRBJ1-6,TRBV4-1,few,TGCGCCAGCAGCCAAGGGGTGGAGAATTCACCCCTCCACTTT,CASSQGVENSPLHF
TRBD1,TRBJ1-2,TRBV28,many,TGTAGGACAGGGGGCCCTAACTATGGCTACACCTTC,CRTGGPNYGYTF
TRBD1,TRBJ2-3,TRBV2,few,TGTGCCAGCAGGACAGGGGGCAGGGCAGATACGCAGTATTTT,CASRTGGRADTQYF
-,TRBJ2-1,TRBV10-3,many,TGTGCCATCTCCCCAGGCCAAATCTACAATGAGCAGTTCTTC,CAISPGQIYNEQFF
-,TRBJ2-7,TRBV24-1,-,TGTGCCACCAGTCCCGACGGCTACGAGCAGTACTTC,CATSPDGYEQYF
-,TRBJ2-1,TRBV5-5,-,TGTGCCAGCAGCTTATCCGAGGGCAGGGTCTATGAGCAGTTCTTC,CASSLSEGRVYEQFF
-,TRBJ2-3,TRBV27,-,TGTGCCAGCAGTCTATTGGCCCGGGATACGCAGTATTTT,CASSLLARDTQYF
-,TRBJ2-2,TRBV3-1,-,TGTGCCACCGCAGGCACCGGGGAGCTGTTTTTT,CATAGTGELFF
-,TRBJ2-1,TRBV25-1,-,TGTGCCAGCAGTGACTCGAGAGGAAATTACAATGAGCAGTTCTTC,CASSDSRGNYNEQFF
-,TRBJ1-5,TRBV13,many,TGTGCCAGCAGCTTATCCCGTCAGCCCCAGCATTTT,CASSLSRQPQHF
TRBD2,TRBJ2-5,TRBV27,many,TGTGCCAGCGGGGGGGGAGAGACCCAGTACTTC,CASGGGETQYF
TRBD1,TRBJ2-4,TRBV5-6,many,TGTGCCAGCACCTCCGGACAGGGACTAAACATTCAGTACTTC,CASTSGQGLNIQYF
TRBD1,TRBJ2-5,TRBV20-1,many,TGCAGTGCTTCAATCGGACAGGGGGGAGAGACCCAGTACTTC,CSASIGQGGETQYF
-,TRBJ1-1,TRBV5-1,many,TGCGCCAGCAGCGAGACACTGGCCACTGAAGCTTTCTTT,CASSETLATEAFF
TRBD1,TRBJ1-2,TRBV4-1,-,TGCGCCAGCAGCCAAGCTGGGACAGCAATCAACTATGGCTACACCTTC,CASSQAGTAINYGYTF
-,TRBJ1-2,TRBV20-1,many,TGCAGTGCTTCTCAGGGGATCCACTATGGCTACACCTTC,CSASQGIHYGYTF
TRBD1,TRBJ2-7,TRBV29-1,many,TGCAGCGTTGAATTGGTCAGGGGGCTCAACCCTCTCCCCTACGAGCAGTACTTC,CSVELVRGLNPLPYEQYF
-,TRBJ1-2,TRBV6-4,few,TGTGCCAGCAGTTACTCGAAGGGGCTAATTATCTATGGCTACACCTTC,CASSYSKGLIIYGYTF